This T cell receptor beta chain was profiled in a study of shared clonotypes between healthy human individuals. In this sample, this clone turned up once. Measured with immunoSEQ multiplex PCR; TCRdb has only the in-frame clones, and not every one. This sample carries a few million clones, over 90% of them seen once, and the ten largest clones take approximately 0.4%. Unmatched junction bases numbered 5, after V lost 2 bases and J lost 3 bases. The CDR3 runs 17 residues. Germline V gene sequence: CDR1 ENHRY, CDR2 SYGVKD. The sequenced sample consisted of naive CD4+ T cells from PBMCs. Subset indicated: CD45RA+ positively selected. The TCR sequence derives from a man younger than 35 in good health. Some clones in this sample may be carry-over from other donors' samples. The V and J genes are TRBV10-3 and TRBJ2-2; 11 bases line up with TRBD2. The CDR3 sequence is CAISEKGTSGYTGELFF. The DNA for the CDR3 is TGTGCCATCAGTGAGAAGGGGACTAGCGGATACACCGGGGAGCTGTTTTTT.